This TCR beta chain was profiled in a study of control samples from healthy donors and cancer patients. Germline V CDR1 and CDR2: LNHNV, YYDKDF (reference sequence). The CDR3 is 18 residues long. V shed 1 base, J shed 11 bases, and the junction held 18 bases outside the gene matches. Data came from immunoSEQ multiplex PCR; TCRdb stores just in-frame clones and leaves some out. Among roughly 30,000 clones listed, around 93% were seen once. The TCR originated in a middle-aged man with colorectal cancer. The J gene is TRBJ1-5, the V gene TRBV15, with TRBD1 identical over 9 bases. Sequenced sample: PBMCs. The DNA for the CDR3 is TGTGCCACCAGCAGAGCGACCCCGGGACAGGGAGACCGGGGGGCCCAGCATTTT. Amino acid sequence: CATSRATPGQGDRGAQHF. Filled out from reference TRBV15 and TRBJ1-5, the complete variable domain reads DAMVIQNPRYQVTQFGKPVTLSCSQTLNHNVMYWYQQKSSQAPKLLFHYYDKDFNNEADTPDNFQSRRPNTSFCFLDIRSPGLGDTAMYLCATSRATPGQGDRGAQHFGDGTRLSIL.